Shown below are 7 T cell receptor beta chains from a single sample sequenced in a study of cytomegalovirus exposure and HLA in healthy donors. 60 Vbeta and 13 Jbeta primers were used in PCR. TCRdb keeps only in-frame clones here, not all; method: immunoSEQ multiplex PCR. The sample has about 100,000 clones; 79% are singletons. The sequencing input was PBMCs. The receptors derive from a female donor in good health and CMV-seropositive.

The DNA of the CDR3 is TGTGCCAGCACCGAACGGACTGGAGGGCTCCACAATGAGCAGTTCTTC. Translated: CASTERTGGLHNEQFF. The chain links TRBV2 to TRBJ2-1; tentative D call: TRBD2 (6 bases). CDR1 SNHLY and CDR2 FYNNEI come from the germline V gene. V was pared by 7 bases and J by 5 bases, with 21 bases between. This CDR3 is built from 16 residues.

The chain employs TRBV7-9 and TRBJ2-2, with 10 nucleotides matching TRBD2. The CDR3 spans 16 residues. Germline assignment: CDR1 SEHNR and CDR2 FQNEAQ (reference sequence). Unmatched junction bases numbered 7, after V lost 5 bases and J lost 4 bases. The CDR3 DNA reads TGTGCCAGCAGCCCAGCCGGGACTAGCGTCACCGGGGAGCTGTTTTTT. Encoded protein: CASSPAGTSVTGELFF.

The chain links TRBV6-1 to TRBJ1-6; D remains unclear. CDR1 is MNHNS and CDR2 is SASEGT in the germline V gene. The germline V and J ends were trimmed by 8 bases and 7 bases, with 15 bases remaining between them. The CDR3 has 14 residues. CDR3 sequence reads: CASEPAGPNSPLHF. CDR3 nucleotides: TGTGCCAGCGAGCCGGCAGGTCCGAATTCACCCCTCCACTTT.

The chain links TRBV5-5 to TRBJ2-3; TRBD1 is a possible D gene (5 bases). This CDR3 contains 17 residues. CDR1 is SGHKS and CDR2 is YYEKEE in the germline V gene (reference sequence). V gave up 4 bases and J gave up 0 bases, with 18 bases separating them. CDR3 DNA: TGTGCCAGCAGCACCCACAAAGACAGCTACAGCACAGATACGCAGTATTTT. Translated, it gives CASSTHKDSYSTDTQYF.

This clone was observed a single time. The chain recombines TRBV19 with TRBJ1-1; TRBD1 is a possible D gene (6 bases). The CDR3 has 16 residues. Trimming took 5 bases from V and 3 from J, leaving 19 bases between them. Germline-derived CDR1 and CDR2 are LNHDA and SQIVND (reference sequence). The CDR3 coding sequence is TGTGCCAGTAGTGTGACCCCCGGGCAGGGGTACACTGAAGCTTTCTTT. Encoded protein: CASSVTPGQGYTEAFF.

This chain connects TRBV18 to TRBJ1-2, with D perhaps matching TRBD1 (5 bases). The CDR3 consists of 15 residues. Trimming stripped 2 bases from V and 1 base from J, with 11 bases between. CDR1 and CDR2 from the germline V gene are KGHSH and LQKENI. This CDR3 reads CASSPGGGNNYGYTF. CDR3 DNA: TGTGCCAGCTCACCAGGCGGGGGGAATAACTATGGCTACACCTTC. Full variable domain (remainder filled in from reference TRBV18 and TRBJ1-2): NAGVMQNPRHLVRRRGQEARLRCSPMKGHSHVYWYRQLPEEGLKFMVYLQKENIIDESGMPKERFSAEFPKEGPSILRIQQVVRGDSAAYFCASSPGGGNNYGYTFGSGTRLTVV.

On this clone itself: Compared with germline, one end of the junction differs, possibly owing to a read error. The chain combines TRBV7-9 with TRBJ1-1; 7 bases line up with TRBD1. CDR1 is SEHNR and CDR2 is FQNEAQ in the germline V gene (reference sequence). This CDR3 is built from 16 residues. The CDR3 bases are TGTTCCAGCAGCTTAGCGCGGGGACAGCTGAACACTGAAGCTTTCTTT. It translates to CSSSLARGQLNTEAFF.